This TCR beta chain was identified during a study of identical twins. As concerns this clonotype: The antigen is unknown.

Study-level results: The study reached conclusions through statistical analysis that was cross-sectional, not following the same donors. There were fewer insertions in abundant cord blood beta clonotypes, but memory repertoires showed no such pattern.

cDNA carried unique molecular identifiers, and a universal primer site was added by template switching. In TCRdb, the 5' RACE reads were re-called with MiXCR into one record per CDR3 protein. This sample has roughly 720,000 distinct CDR3 sequences, with 18% found just once. CDR1 and CDR2 (germline): SGHDN, FVKESK. V trimming: 2 bases; J trimming: 6 bases; junction bases outside the gene matches: 8. There are 15 residues in the CDR3. These sequences were also reported in another study, on T cells expressing NK-cell markers. This second study says: Sequenced donors, eight in total, included seven who were HCMV-seropositive and one who was seronegative.

The chain employs TRBV14 and TRBJ2-3, with 7 bases matching TRBD2. The origin of this receptor is a woman aged 18-35 years in good health. The specimen sequenced was PBMCs. CDR3 residues: CASSQRAGVGDTQYF. The CDR3 DNA sequence: TGTGCCAGCAGCCAAAGGGCGGGAGTCGGGGATACGCAGTATTTT.